This passage covers 28 T cell receptor beta chains from one sample sequenced in a study of T-cell reconstitution after alpha-beta-depleted transplantation in children (TCRdb year 2016). What the treatment or condition label conveys for this sample: allogeneic hematopoietic cell transplantation with graft depleted of TCRalphabeta T cells and CD19 B cells. Libraries were built with PCR. The run used an Illumina HiSeq 2500. To normalize quantification of the TCRbeta repertoire, the TCR libraries were built with molecular barcoding that relied on unique molecular identifiers. TCRdb redid the processing of the public reads, applying fastp at Q25 and MiXCR, and retained in-frame beta chains. Rows are combined by CDR3 protein, so each entry shows the most common genes and DNA. The sample table holds roughly 310,000 distinct CDR3 sequences, of which approximately 23% were seen once. Together, the top ten hold roughly 11% of the sample.

The sequencing here drew on PBMCs, mostly from graft donor cells, taken 180 days after TCRalphabeta/CD19-depleted stem cell transplant. Receptors originate from a male patient under 18 who had a stem cell transplant for acute lymphoblastic leukemia, so the T cells may come from the graft donor.

The chain links TRBV20-1 to TRBJ2-1, with a possible D match to TRBD2 (5 bases). Trimming took 5 bases from V and 10 from J, leaving 15 bases between them. The CDR3 runs 12 residues. Germline V lookup: CDR1 DFQATT, CDR2 SNEGSKA (reference sequence). CDR3 nucleotides: TGCAGTGCTCCGGGCCGGGGATGGGAGCAGTTCTTC. This gives the protein CSAPGRGWEQFF.

The chain recombines TRBV19 with TRBJ1-4; D is possibly TRBD1 (6 bases). This CDR3 has 14 residues. Per the germline V gene, CDR1 is LNHDA and CDR2 is SQIVND (reference sequence). Trimming removed 5 bases at V and 4 bases at J, with 11 bases between. CDR3 amino acids: CASSRRGLNEKLFF. DNA of the CDR3: TGTGCCAGTAGTCGACGGGGGCTTAATGAAAAACTGTTTTTT.

This clonotype was seen only a few times. Written as DNA, the CDR3 is TGCAGTGCTAGACCATGGGGGACAGGGGTAGACGGCAATCAGCCCCAGCATTTT. This translates into CSARPWGTGVDGNQPQHF. The chain couples TRBV20-1 to TRBJ1-5; 10 bases align to TRBD1. Per the germline V gene, CDR1 is DFQATT and CDR2 is SNEGSKA (reference sequence). Trimming removed 2 bases from V and 2 bases from J; junction bases left unmatched: 12. The CDR3 extends over 18 amino acids.

J is TRBJ1-2 and V is TRBV5-1, with TRBD1 identical over 7 bases. Per germline, CDR1 SGHRS and CDR2 YFSETQ. This CDR3 is built from 15 residues. Germline trimming cut 5 bases from V and 4 bases from J; bases unmatched to any gene: 11. The CDR3 sequence: CASRLTRTGGYGYTF. In DNA, the CDR3 is TGCGCCAGCAGGCTGACCCGGACAGGAGGCTATGGCTACACCTTC.

The V call is TRBV7-9, the J call TRBJ2-7; the D gene is possibly TRBD2 (6 bases). The V and J ends lost 6 bases and 6 bases respectively, with 18 bases between them. Germline CDR1 SEHNR, CDR2 FQNEAQ (reference sequence). The CDR3 has 14 residues. The CDR3 DNA is TGTGCCAGCAGTTCCGGGTTGGAGGGCGTCGAGCAGTACTTC. As protein: CASSSGLEGVEQYF.

This clonotype was seen a handful of times. The chain combines TRBV12-3 or TRBV12-4 with TRBJ1-4; 9 positions match TRBD1. The CDR3 is 14 amino acids. Trimming took 7 bases from V and 8 from J; bases not matched to a gene: 8. The CDR3 sequence: CASTWTGVGEKLFF. The DNA of the CDR3 is TGTGCCAGCACCTGGACAGGGGTCGGGGAAAAACTGTTTTTT.

This rearrangement joins TRBV18 to TRBJ2-1, with TRBD2 identical over 7 bases. CDR3 length: 16 residues. Germline V lookup: CDR1 KGHSH, CDR2 LQKENI. V trimming: 0 bases; J trimming: 2 bases; junction bases outside the gene matches: 4. DNA of the CDR3: TGTGCCAGCTCACCACCTGGCGGGAGAACCTACAATGAGCAGTTCTTC. Translation: CASSPPGGRTYNEQFF. Filled out from reference TRBV18 and TRBJ2-1, the complete variable domain reads NAGVMQNPRHLVRRRGQEARLRCSPMKGHSHVYWYRQLPEEGLKFMVYLQKENIIDESGMPKERFSAEFPKEGPSILRIQQVVRGDSAAYFCASSPPGGRTYNEQFFGPGTRLTVL.

The V gene is TRBV5-4, the J gene TRBJ2-7; a possible D gene is TRBD2 (5 bases). V lost 5 bases, J lost 4 bases, and 13 bases lay in between. Germline CDR1 SGHNT, CDR2 YYREEE (reference sequence). The CDR3 covers 13 residues. The chain's CDR3 is CASRLEASYEQYF. In DNA form, the CDR3 reads TGTGCCAGCAGACTAGAAGCGTCGTACGAGCAGTACTTC.

The chain has TRBV7-8 and TRBJ2-3; D not resolved. Trimming took 1 base from V and 2 from J, leaving 10 bases between them. Germline lookup yields CDR1 SGHVS and CDR2 FQNEAQ. CDR3 length equals 15 residues. The CDR3 DNA sequence: TGTGCCAGCAGCTTAGGGACGTCCCACACAGATACGCAGTATTTT. This gives the protein CASSLGTSHTDTQYF.

The V and J genes are TRBV20-1 and TRBJ1-2, with D uncertain. This CDR3 has 11 residues. Trimming removed 6 bases at V and 3 bases at J, with 8 bases between. Germline values: CDR1 DFQATT, CDR2 SNEGSKA (reference sequence). The CDR3: CSAGRDYGYTF. In DNA form, the CDR3 reads TGCAGTGCCGGCAGAGACTATGGCTACACCTTC.

The V and J genes are TRBV12-3 or TRBV12-4 and TRBJ1-5, with D uncertain. V lost 7 bases to trimming and J lost 10 bases, with 14 bases between them. The CDR3 has 12 residues. The DNA of the CDR3 is TGTGCCAGCACCTCTCCCGGGGAACCCCAGCATTTT. This gives the protein CASTSPGEPQHF.

The chain employs TRBV19 and TRBJ1-1, with TRBD1 matching over 7 bases. Trimming at V came to 3 bases and at J to 4 bases, leaving 5 bases not matched to a gene. This CDR3 spans 14 amino acids. CDR1 and CDR2 from the germline V gene are LNHDA and SQIVND (reference sequence). The CDR3 loop reads CASSIAPGGTEAFF. As DNA, the CDR3 is TGTGCCAGTAGTATCGCACCAGGGGGCACTGAAGCTTTCTTT.

The J gene is TRBJ2-1, the V gene TRBV11-2; D is unclear. Trimming took off 3 bases at V and 0 bases at J, with 12 bases between the two ends. The CDR3 totals 16 residues. In germline, CDR1 is SGHAT, CDR2 FQNNGV. The CDR3 DNA reads as TGTGCCAGCAGCTTCCCCGGGTGGGACTCCTACAATGAGCAGTTCTTC. Encoded protein: CASSFPGWDSYNEQFF. The complete variable domain, with remaining parts taken from reference TRBV11-2 and TRBJ2-1, reads EAGVAQSPRYKIIEKRQSVAFWCNPISGHATLYWYQQILGQGPKLLIQFQNNGVVDDSQLPKDRFSAERLKGVDSTLKIQPAKLEDSAVYLCASSFPGWDSYNEQFFGPGTRLTVL.

This clonotype came up a few times. The genes are TRBV7-2 and TRBJ1-1; no firm D call. Trimming cost V 5 bases and J 2 bases, with 9 bases left between them. Germline V gene sequence: CDR1 SGHTA, CDR2 FQGNSA. CDR3 length equals 13 residues. The CDR3 DNA sequence: TGTGCCAGCAGCCTCCTCACAAACACTGAAGCTTTCTTT. It yields the protein CASSLLTNTEAFF.

The J gene is TRBJ1-1, the V gene TRBV9; 8 nucleotides align to TRBD1. Unmatched junction bases numbered 2, after V lost 3 bases and J lost 1 base. Germline lookup yields CDR1 SGDLS and CDR2 YYNGEE. This CDR3 contains 14 residues. The CDR3 is CASSDGTGNTEAFF. DNA for the CDR3: TGTGCCAGCAGCGACGGGACAGGGAACACTGAAGCTTTCTTT. The whole variable domain, filled in from reference TRBV9 and TRBJ1-1, reads DSGVTQTPKHLITATGQRVTLRCSPRSGDLSVYWYQQSLDQGLQFLIQYYNGEERAKGNILERFSAQQFPDLHSELNLSSLELGDSALYFCASSDGTGNTEAFFGQGTRLTVV.

The chain carries TRBV24-1 and TRBJ2-7; TRBD1 aligns across 10 bases. Trimming cost V 5 bases and J 1 base; bases outside gene matches: 7. The length of the CDR3 is 16 residues. Germline CDR1 is KGHDR and CDR2 is SFDVKD. In nucleotides, the CDR3 is TGTGCCACCAGTGGGCCACCGGGACAGGGGTCCTACGAGCAGTACTTC. The encoded protein is CATSGPPGQGSYEQYF.

Many counts were recorded for this clonotype. The chain couples TRBV5-1 to TRBJ2-7; 8 bases fit TRBD1. The CDR3 is made up of 14 amino acids. The ends lost 3 bases at V and 3 bases at J; junction bases unmatched: 5. Germline loops: CDR1 SGHRS, CDR2 YFSETQ. CDR3 bases: TGCGCCAGCAGCTATGCGGACAGGGTCTACGAGCAGTACTTC. It translates to CASSYADRVYEQYF.

This clonotype was observed many times. The chain uses TRBV7-2 and TRBJ2-7, with 15 positions matching TRBD2. The length of the CDR3 is 16 residues. V lost 2 bases to trimming and J lost 4 bases; unmatched junction nucleotides: 3. Germline assignment: CDR1 SGHTA and CDR2 FQGNSA. The CDR3 region is CASSLTGTSGGYEQYF. CDR3 coding DNA: TGTGCCAGCAGCTTAACCGGGACTAGCGGGGGGTACGAGCAGTACTTC.

The chain couples TRBV18 to TRBJ2-7, with a tentative D call TRBD2 (5 bases). Germline lookup yields CDR1 KGHSH and CDR2 LQKENI. The V gene lost 2 bases and the J gene lost 6 bases, with 8 bases spanning the gap. This CDR3 contains 12 residues. DNA of the CDR3: TGTGCCAGCTCACCAAACGAGGGCGAGCAGTACTTC. Translated: CASSPNEGEQYF. The full variable domain, completed using reference TRBV18 and TRBJ2-7, is NAGVMQNPRHLVRRRGQEARLRCSPMKGHSHVYWYRQLPEEGLKFMVYLQKENIIDESGMPKERFSAEFPKEGPSILRIQQVVRGDSAAYFCASSPNEGEQYFGPGTRLTVT.

The V call is TRBV20-1, the J call TRBJ2-3; a possible D gene is TRBD1 (5 bases). Per germline, CDR1 DFQATT and CDR2 SNEGSKA (reference sequence). The length of the CDR3 is 12 residues. V was trimmed by 8 bases and J by 2 bases, leaving 11 bases between them. CDR3 region: CSSRQYTDTQYF. The CDR3 DNA follows: TGCAGTTCCCGACAGTACACAGATACGCAGTATTTT.

This chain connects TRBV4-1 to TRBJ2-7; 13 positions agree with TRBD2. Losses at the gene ends were 1 base for V and 5 bases for J; bases not matched to a gene: 2. From germline, CDR1 is MGHRA and CDR2 YSYEKL. The CDR3 totals 15 residues. The DNA of the CDR3 is TGCGCCAGCAGCCAAGTAACTAGCGGGAGGGACGAGCAGTACTTC. This translates into CASSQVTSGRDEQYF.

The rearrangement uses TRBV13 and TRBJ2-4; 9 positions agree with TRBD2. The CDR3 totals 18 residues. The junction had 11 bases not matched to a gene; V was cut back by 0 bases and J by 5 bases. Looked up from germline, CDR1 is PRHDT and CDR2 is FYEKMQ (reference sequence). CDR3 residues: CASSLGLRLAGRQNIQYF. In DNA, the CDR3 is TGTGCCAGCAGCTTAGGCCTCCGGCTAGCGGGAAGGCAAAACATTCAGTACTTC.

This chain links TRBV6-5 with TRBJ1-2, with a possible D match to TRBD1 (6 bases). Trimming took 0 bases from V and 4 from J, leaving 12 bases between them. CDR3 length equals 15 residues. The germline V gene has CDR1 MNHEY and CDR2 SVGAGI. The CDR3 here is CASSYSTGPLYGYTF. CDR3 bases: TGTGCCAGCAGTTACTCGACAGGCCCCCTCTATGGCTACACCTTC.

V and J are TRBV9 and TRBJ2-3; 11 positions match TRBD2. This CDR3 region has 17 residues. The trim removed 3 bases at V and 0 bases at J, leaving 6 bases unmatched. CDR1 SGDLS and CDR2 YYNGEE come from the germline V gene. The CDR3 protein is CASSDGGLAVSTDTQYF. As DNA, the CDR3 is TGTGCCAGCAGCGATGGGGGACTAGCGGTTAGCACAGATACGCAGTATTTT.

In its sample, this clonotype was seen a few times. Here the CDR3 DNA reads TGCAGTGCTAGAGATCTGGGACAGGGGAAACACAATTCACCCCTCCACTTT. The encoded protein is CSARDLGQGKHNSPLHF. The V and J genes are TRBV20-1 and TRBJ1-6; 10 bases map to TRBD1. V trimming: 0 bases; J trimming: 7 bases; junction bases outside the gene matches: 9. The CDR3 runs to 17 residues. Germline V CDR1 and CDR2: DFQATT, SNEGSKA (reference sequence).

In its sample, this clonotype was seen a few times. The V gene is TRBV4-1, the J gene TRBJ1-2, with D uncertain. Germline V gene sequence: CDR1 MGHRA, CDR2 YSYEKL. The CDR3 has 14 amino acids. V shed 3 bases and J shed 6 bases, with 14 bases lying between them. CDR3 in amino acids: CASSHRSGRDGYTF. Written as DNA, the CDR3 is TGCGCCAGCAGCCACCGATCCGGACGTGATGGCTACACCTTC.

This clonotype was observed once. The chain joins TRBV7-9 to TRBJ2-1; the D gene is possibly TRBD1 (5 bases). This CDR3 has 16 amino acids. V was pared by 5 bases and J by 5 bases, with 19 bases between. The V gene's germline CDR1 is SEHNR and CDR2 FQNEAQ (reference sequence). The CDR3 coding sequence is TGTGCCAGCAGCCAAAGTAGGTCAGGGATCAACAATGAGCAGTTCTTC. Protein sequence: CASSQSRSGINNEQFF. The whole variable domain, filled in from reference TRBV7-9 and TRBJ2-1, reads DTGVSQNPRHKITKRGQNVTFRCDPISEHNRLYWYRQTLGQGPEFLTYFQNEAQLEKSRLLSDRFSAERPKGSFSTLEIQRTEQGDSAMYLCASSQSRSGINNEQFFGPGTRLTVL.

The table lists this clonotype with a few counts. This chain's CDR3 is CASKQLADETQYF. In DNA, the CDR3 is TGTGCCAGCAAGCAGCTAGCAGACGAGACCCAGTACTTC. V is TRBV27 and J is TRBJ2-5; possible D gene TRBD2, 5 bases. Per the germline V gene, CDR1 is MNHEY and CDR2 is SMNVEV (reference sequence). The length of the CDR3 is 13 residues. Trimming left V 7 bases short and J 5 bases short, with 14 bases between.